The clone carrying this T cell receptor (beta chain) has a handful of counts. Its specificity is not known. Germline V lookup: CDR1 MDHEN, CDR2 SYDVKM. CDR3 length: 15 residues. Trimming pared 3 bases from V and 0 bases from J, leaving 10 bases between. This sample is part of a study of identical twins. Study-wide results and limits: Twin-shared out-of-frame alpha sequences showed excess low generation probability.

Carrying unique molecular identifiers, the cDNA also gained a universal primer site through template switching. TCRdb called the 5' RACE reads again in MiXCR, with one record for every CDR3 protein. This sample carries some 630,000 distinct CDR3 sequences, 7.1% of them seen once, and the ten largest clones take 1.6%. Separately, the same data were catalogued under a study of yellow fever vaccine responses in identical twins.

The chain carries TRBV28 and TRBJ2-3; D is undetermined. Sequencing was carried out using PBMCs. This receptor was taken from a woman aged 18-29 years in good health. The CDR3 DNA reads as TGTGCCAGCAGTTTCTCGGGCTATAGCACAGATACGCAGTATTTT. It is translated as CASSFSGYSTDTQYF.